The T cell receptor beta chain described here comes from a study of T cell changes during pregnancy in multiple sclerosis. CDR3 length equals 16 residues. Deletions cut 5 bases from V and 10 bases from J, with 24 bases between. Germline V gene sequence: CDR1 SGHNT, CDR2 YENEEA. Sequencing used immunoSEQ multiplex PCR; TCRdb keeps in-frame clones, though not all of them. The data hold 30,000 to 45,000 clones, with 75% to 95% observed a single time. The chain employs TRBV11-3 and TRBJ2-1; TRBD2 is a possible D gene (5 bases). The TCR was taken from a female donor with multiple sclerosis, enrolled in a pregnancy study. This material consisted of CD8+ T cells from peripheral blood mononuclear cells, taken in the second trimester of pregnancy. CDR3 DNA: TGTGCCAGCAGCCCAACCCCTAGCCAGGTTCCCAAAGAGCAGTTCTTC. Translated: CASSPTPSQVPKEQFF.